Following are 16 T cell receptor beta chains from one sample sequenced in a study of cytomegalovirus exposure and HLA in healthy donors. A multiplex PCR was run with 60 Vbeta primers and 13 Jbeta primers. The data were produced by immunoSEQ multiplex PCR, yet TCRdb's version contains in-frame clones alone and is incomplete. The sample comprises about 160,000 clones, approximately 80% of which are singletons, and 1.9% rests with the top ten. Material for sequencing was PBMCs. These receptors were collected from a woman under 30 in good health and CMV-seronegative.

This clone appeared a single time. The genes are TRBV5-4 and TRBJ2-3; 8 bases match TRBD1. The CDR3 has 14 amino acids. Germline V gives CDR1 SGHNT, CDR2 YYREEE (reference sequence). Trimming removed 3 bases from V and 1 base from J; junction bases left unmatched: 1. CDR3 amino acids: CASSSDRGTDTQYF. The CDR3 DNA follows: TGTGCCAGCAGCTCGGACAGGGGCACAGATACGCAGTATTTT. Variable domain in full (rest from reference TRBV5-4 and TRBJ2-3): ETGVTQSPTHLIKTRGQQVTLRCSSQSGHNTVSWYQQALGQGPQFIFQYYREEENGRGNFPPRFSGLQFPNYSSELNVNALELDDSALYLCASSSDRGTDTQYFGPGTRLTVL.

The V and J genes are TRBV7-2 and TRBJ1-6, with D unresolved. Trimming stripped 4 bases from V and 7 bases from J, with 11 bases between. The CDR3 covers 14 residues. The germline CDR1 and CDR2 sequences are SGHTA and FQGNSA. CDR3 sequence: CASSSGIRNSPLHF. The CDR3 nucleotides read TGTGCCAGCAGCTCCGGGATCCGGAATTCACCCCTCCACTTT.

This clone has a handful of counts. This chain's CDR3 is CASSPPGTDYGYTF. DNA of the CDR3: TGTGCCAGCTCACCCCCCGGGACAGATTATGGCTACACCTTC. The chain employs TRBV18 and TRBJ1-2; 7 bases map to TRBD1. Trimming at V came to 3 bases and at J to 5 bases, leaving 6 bases not matched to a gene. In germline, CDR1 is KGHSH, CDR2 LQKENI. The length of the CDR3 is 14 residues.

This clone was seen only once. This chain links TRBV7-9 with TRBJ1-2, with TRBD1 matching over 10 bases. The CDR3 runs to 13 residues. J gave up 8 bases and V 4 bases, and 4 bases lay outside the gene matches. In germline, CDR1 is SEHNR, CDR2 FQNEAQ (reference sequence). CDR3 sequence reads: CASSSRDRGGYTF. Written as DNA, the CDR3 is TGTGCCAGCAGCTCCCGGGACAGGGGAGGCTACACCTTC.

The chain combines TRBV28 with TRBJ2-7; D remains ambiguous. The germline V gene has CDR1 MDHEN and CDR2 SYDVKM. V shed 5 bases and J shed 0 bases, with 17 bases lying between them. This CDR3 region has 16 residues. In DNA form, the CDR3 reads TGTGCCAGCAGTCCCCATTCACCCCGTAGCTCCTACGAGCAGTACTTC. This gives the protein CASSPHSPRSSYEQYF.

The chain employs TRBV5-1 and TRBJ2-5; D is possibly TRBD1 (5 bases). Trimming shortened V by 5 bases and J by 1 base, and 12 bases separated the two germline ends. There are 14 residues in the CDR3. Germline V gene lookup returns CDR1 SGHRS and CDR2 YFSETQ. CDR3 amino acids: CASSRGDSQETQYF. CDR3 nucleotide sequence: TGCGCCAGCAGTAGAGGAGACAGCCAAGAGACCCAGTACTTC.

The rearrangement joins TRBV15 to TRBJ2-5; TRBD2 aligns across 10 bases. V gave up 0 bases and J gave up 5 bases; unmatched junction bases: 3. CDR3 length: 15 amino acids. The germline V gene has CDR1 LNHNV and CDR2 YYDKDF (reference sequence). CDR3 nucleotide sequence: TGTGCCACCAGCAGAGATCTACTAGCGGGGGAGACCCAGTACTTC. It yields the protein CATSRDLLAGETQYF.

The rearrangement uses TRBV28 and TRBJ2-2; tentatively, D is TRBD1 (5 bases). Trimming left V 6 bases short and J 4 bases short, with 15 bases between. The germline V gene encodes CDR1 MDHEN and CDR2 SYDVKM. The CDR3 runs 15 residues. The CDR3 sequence: CASRDPGLRTGELFF. The CDR3 DNA reads as TGTGCCAGCAGGGATCCAGGGCTTCGCACCGGGGAGCTGTTTTTT. The whole variable domain, remainder taken from reference TRBV28 and TRBJ2-2, is DVKVTQSSRYLVKRTGEKVFLECVQDMDHENMFWYRQDPGLGLRLIYFSYDVKMKEKGDIPEGYSVSREKKERFSLILESASTNQTSMYLCASRDPGLRTGELFFGEGSRLTVL.

V gene TRBV5-4 combines with J gene TRBJ2-7; 7 nucleotides agree with TRBD2. The CDR3 totals 13 residues. The germline gives CDR1 SGHNT, CDR2 YYREEE (reference sequence). The ends lost 2 bases at V and 6 bases at J; junction bases unmatched: 5. The CDR3 spells CASSFSGTGEQYF. CDR3 DNA sequence: TGTGCCAGCAGCTTCAGCGGGACGGGCGAGCAGTACTTC.

This chain links TRBV10-3 with TRBJ1-1; 12 nucleotides match TRBD1. V lost 6 bases and J lost 1; bases outside the gene matches: 6. The CDR3 is made up of 16 amino acids. Germline V gives CDR1 ENHRY, CDR2 SYGVKD. The CDR3 protein is CAIRRPGQGANTEAFF. The CDR3 coding sequence is TGTGCCATCAGGCGTCCGGGACAGGGGGCGAACACTGAAGCTTTCTTT.

V gene TRBV10-2 combines with J gene TRBJ1-5; TRBD1 matches 9 bases. The V gene's germline CDR1 is WSHSY and CDR2 SAAADI. This CDR3 has 17 amino acids. V trimming: 2 bases; J trimming: 1 base; junction bases outside the gene matches: 6. CDR3 DNA: TGCGCCAGCAGTGAGCCGGTACAGGGGGCAAGCAATCAGCCCCAGCATTTT. The encoded protein is CASSEPVQGASNQPQHF.

This clone was seen only once. The missing conserved phenylalanine or tryptophan at the end of this CDR3 makes a read error likely. CDR3 nucleotides: TGTGCCAGTGACAACTCCGGGACAGACCAATACGAGCAGTACCTC. Translating it yields CASDNSGTDQYEQYL. This chain joins TRBV19 and TRBJ2-7; 7 bases match TRBD1. The trim removed 8 bases at V and 4 bases at J, leaving 14 bases unmatched. This CDR3 spans 15 amino acids. CDR1 and CDR2 (germline): LNHDA, SQIVND (reference sequence).

This clone came up once. The chain uses TRBV6-5 and TRBJ2-7; a weak D match, TRBD1 (5 bases). Germline-derived CDR1 and CDR2 are MNHEY and SVGAGI. V was trimmed by 6 bases and J by 3 bases, leaving 18 bases between them. This CDR3 is built from 15 residues. CDR3 residues: CASRRADSTYYEQYF. The CDR3 DNA reads as TGTGCCAGCAGACGAGCCGACAGCACCTACTACGAGCAGTACTTC.

This clone was observed once. The chain uses TRBV10-3 and TRBJ1-4; D perhaps matches TRBD1 (6 bases). The CDR3 runs 15 residues. Trimming shortened V by 10 bases and J by 4 bases, and 19 bases separated the two germline ends. In germline, CDR1 is ENHRY, CDR2 SYGVKD. CDR3 region: CATTGTGRSNEKLFF. DNA of the CDR3: TGTGCCACCACAGGGACGGGCAGAAGTAATGAAAAACTGTTTTTT.

The rearrangement uses TRBV5-1 and TRBJ2-5; a weak D match, TRBD1 (5 bases). This CDR3 region has 15 residues. Germline V lookup: CDR1 SGHRS, CDR2 YFSETQ. Trimming pared 0 bases from V and 2 bases from J, leaving 11 bases between. CDR3: CASSLVSGFQETQYF. The CDR3 DNA reads TGCGCCAGCAGCTTGGTGTCAGGGTTTCAAGAGACCCAGTACTTC.

The V and J genes are TRBV10-3 and TRBJ2-5, with 8 bases that match TRBD1. The J call is in doubt because the DNA end fits TRBJ2-7 better. This CDR3 is 14 amino acids long. CDR1 is ENHRY and CDR2 is SYGVKD in the germline V gene. The DNA of the CDR3 is TGTGCCATCAGAGGACAGGGCCTAACCTACGAGCAGTACTTC. Protein: CAIRGQGLTYEQYF.